The T cell receptor beta chain described here comes from a study of T-cell reconstitution after alpha-beta-depleted transplantation in children. Study-level findings and limits: The origin of high day-60 TCRbeta diversity in some patients lay in surviving recipient T cells and thymic progenitors. T cells produced anew were the main source of T-cell counts and diversity one year after transplant.

For TCRbeta, the library was prepared with unique molecular identifiers. Via MiXCR, TCRdb re-called the PCR reads, giving one row per CDR3 protein. The table records approximately 85,000 distinct CDR3 sequences, approximately 14% of them present only once. J was trimmed by 7 bases and V by 6 bases; bases with no gene match: 5. The germline V gene encodes CDR1 WSHSY and CDR2 SAAADI. The length of the CDR3 is 13 residues. In regard to this clonotype: Its matching antigen is unknown.

The sample consisted of PBMCs, mostly from graft donor cells, taken 180 days after TCRalphabeta/CD19-depleted stem cell transplant. This sequence was found in a male patient between 2 and 10 years old who had a stem cell transplant for acute lymphoblastic leukemia, so the T cells may come from the graft donor. This chain joins TRBV10-2 and TRBJ2-7; TRBD2 agrees at 11 bases. This CDR3 reads CASRLAGEWEQYF. The CDR3 nucleotides are TGCGCCAGCAGACTAGCGGGAGAATGGGAGCAGTACTTC.